These 10 T cell receptor beta chains share one sample of origin, sequenced in a study of T cell changes during pregnancy in multiple sclerosis (dated by TCRdb to between 2017 and 2020). The library came from the immunoSEQ multiplex PCR assay. TCRdb mirrors the immuneACCESS table, restricted to in-frame sequences. Some clones are absent from its copies; in checked studies, under half trace to an unresolved V gene, and the reason for the others is unknown. Here the sample has around 100,000 clones; about 92% occur a single time. The top ten clones comprise 1% to 1.5% of the sample. The starting material was peripheral blood, obtained in the second trimester of pregnancy. These receptor sequences come from a female donor with multiple sclerosis, enrolled in a pregnancy study.

CDR3: CASSHGGDLQETQYF. The CDR3 DNA follows: TGTGCCAGCAGCCATGGGGGGGACCTACAAGAGACCCAGTACTTC. The chain joins TRBV7-3 to TRBJ2-5; 7 positions match TRBD2. This CDR3 has 15 residues. The ends lost 5 bases at V and 2 bases at J; junction bases unmatched: 8. CDR1 is SGHTA and CDR2 is FQGTGA in the germline V gene.

This clone was detected only once. The chain employs TRBV11-3 and TRBJ1-1; D not certain. Germline-derived CDR1 and CDR2 are SGHNT and YENEEA. V was shortened by 5 bases and J by 1 base, with 8 bases between the two germline ends. There are 13 residues in the CDR3. In nucleotides, the CDR3 is TGTGCCAGCAGCCTCACACCGAACACTGAAGCTTTCTTT. This codes for CASSLTPNTEAFF. Full variable domain (outside the CDR3, taken from reference TRBV11-3 and TRBJ1-1): EAGVVQSPRYKIIEKKQPVAFWCNPISGHNTLYWYLQNLGQGPELLIRYENEEAVDDSQLPKDRFSAERLKGVDSTLKIQPAELGDSAVYLCASSLTPNTEAFFGQGTRLTVV.

The chain recombines TRBV30 with TRBJ2-3; 12 bases map to TRBD1. Germline CDR1 reads GTSNPN; CDR2 reads SVGIG (reference sequence). CDR3 length equals 16 residues. V gave up 6 bases and J gave up 5 bases; unmatched junction bases: 12. DNA for the CDR3: TGTGCCTGTACATCCCGGGACAGGGGGCGGGGAGATACGCAGTATTTT. Amino acid sequence: CACTSRDRGRGDTQYF.

The genes are TRBV6-1 and TRBJ2-2, with 11 bases identical to TRBD2. The CDR3 runs 19 residues. From germline, CDR1 is MNHNS and CDR2 SASEGT. With 1 base clipped from V and 0 bases from J, the junction kept 7 bases outside the gene matches. In DNA, the CDR3 is TGTGCCAGCAGTGAAGGACTAGCGGGATACTCCGCGAACACCGGGGAGCTGTTTTTT. Protein sequence: CASSEGLAGYSANTGELFF.

V and J are TRBV9 and TRBJ1-2; a weak D match, TRBD1 (6 bases). The germline V and J ends were trimmed by 0 bases and 2 bases, with 8 bases remaining between them. Germline V lookup: CDR1 SGDLS, CDR2 YYNGEE. The CDR3 sequence is 14 residues long. CDR3 nucleotide sequence: TGTGCCAGCAGCGTAGGTACAGGGAACTATGGCTACACCTTC. This encodes CASSVGTGNYGYTF.

V is TRBV5-8 and J is TRBJ2-7, with D unclear. V was cut by 0 bases and J by 4 bases, with 2 bases left in between. The germline V gene encodes CDR1 SGHTS and CDR2 YDEGEE. CDR3 size: 11 residues. This CDR3 is CASSLAYEQYF. The CDR3 DNA is TGTGCCAGCAGCTTGGCGTACGAGCAGTACTTC.

V gene TRBV7-2 combines with J gene TRBJ1-4, with D possibly TRBD1 on 6 matching bases. Trimming stripped 5 bases from V and 7 bases from J, with 14 bases between. Germline V gene data show CDR1 as SGHTA and CDR2 as FQGNSA. The CDR3 is made up of 14 amino acids. CDR3 in amino acids: CASSPLGAGEKLFF. The DNA for the CDR3 is TGTGCCAGCAGCCCTTTGGGGGCAGGTGAAAAACTGTTTTTT.

V is TRBV5-1 and J is TRBJ2-3; 11 bases align to TRBD2. Trimming removed 0 bases from V and 13 bases from J; junction bases left unmatched: 7. There are 14 residues in the CDR3. Per germline, CDR1 SGHRS and CDR2 YFSETQ. In DNA form, the CDR3 reads TGCGCCAGCAGCTTGGGACTAGCGGGGACTTGCAAGTATTTT. This gives the protein CASSLGLAGTCKYF. The full variable domain, with the rest looked up from reference TRBV5-1 and TRBJ2-3, is KAGVTQTPRYLIKTRGQQVTLSCSPISGHRSVSWYQQTPGQGLQFLFEYFSETQRNKGNFPGRFSGRQFSNSRSEMNVSTLELGDSALYLCASSLGLAGTCKYFGPGTRLTVL.

This clone was seen only once. CDR3 sequence reads: CASSPRQPYEQYF. Written as DNA, the CDR3 is TGTGCCAGTAGTCCCCGACAGCCCTACGAGCAGTACTTC. The chain has TRBV19 and TRBJ2-7, with D possibly being TRBD1 (5 bases). The ends were cut back, 5 bases at V and 2 bases at J, with 10 bases in the middle. CDR3 length: 13 residues. Germline V gives CDR1 LNHDA, CDR2 SQIVND (reference sequence). The full variable domain, its missing parts supplied by reference TRBV19 and TRBJ2-7, is DGGITQSPKYLFRKEGQNVTLSCEQNLNHDAMYWYRQDPGQGLRLIYYSQIVNDFQKGDIAEGYSVSREKKESFPLTVTSAQKNPTAFYLCASSPRQPYEQYFGPGTRLTVT.

CDR3 nucleotides: TGCGCCAGCAGCTTGGCCCAGGGAGGGACTGAAGCTTTCTTT. It translates to CASSLAQGGTEAFF. The chain has TRBV5-1 and TRBJ1-1; D may be TRBD1 (5 bases). Per the germline V gene, CDR1 is SGHRS and CDR2 is YFSETQ. This CDR3 spans 14 amino acids. V lost 0 bases and J 5 bases, leaving 11 bases between the germline ends.